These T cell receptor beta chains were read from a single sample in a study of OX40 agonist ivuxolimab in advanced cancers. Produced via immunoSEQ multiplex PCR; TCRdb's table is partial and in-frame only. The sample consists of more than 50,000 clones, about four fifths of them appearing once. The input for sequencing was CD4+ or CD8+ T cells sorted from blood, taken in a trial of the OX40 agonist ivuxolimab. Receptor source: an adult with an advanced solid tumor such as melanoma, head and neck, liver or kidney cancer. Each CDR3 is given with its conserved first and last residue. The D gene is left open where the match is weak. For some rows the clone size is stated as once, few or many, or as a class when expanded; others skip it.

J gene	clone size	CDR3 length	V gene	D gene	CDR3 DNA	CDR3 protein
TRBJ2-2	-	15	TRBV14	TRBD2	TGTGCCAGCAGCCTTAGCGGGACCTACACCGGGGAGCTGTTTTTT	CASSLSGTYTGELFF
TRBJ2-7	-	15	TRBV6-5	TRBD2	TGTGCCAGCAGAAACGGGGGGACGAGCTCCTACGAGCAGTACTTC	CASRNGGTSSYEQYF
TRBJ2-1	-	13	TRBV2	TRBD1	TGTGCCAGCAGTGAGAGGGACAGGGCTGAGCAGTTCTTC	CASSERDRAEQFF
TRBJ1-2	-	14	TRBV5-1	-	TGCGCCAGCAGCTTGGCCGGAACTAACTATGGCTACACCTTC	CASSLAGTNYGYTF
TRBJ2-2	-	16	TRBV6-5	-	TGTGCCAGCAGTTACTCGGGACACACGAACACCGGGGAGCTGTTTTTT	CASSYSGHTNTGELFF
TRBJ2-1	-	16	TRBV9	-	TGTGCCAGCAGCCCAGAGGACCGGATGGTTTTTGGTGAGCAGTTCTTC	CASSPEDRMVFGEQFF
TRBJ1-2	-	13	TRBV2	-	TGTGCCAGCAGTACTCCGTCGACAGATGGCTACACCTTC	CASSTPSTDGYTF
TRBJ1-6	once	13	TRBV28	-	TGTGCCAGTGGGGCCGGGGGGAATTCACCCCTCCACTTT	CASGAGGNSPLHF
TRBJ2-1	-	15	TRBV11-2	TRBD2	TGTGCCAGCAGCTCCCTTAAGCGGGATTACAATGAGCAGTTCTTC	CASSSLKRDYNEQFF
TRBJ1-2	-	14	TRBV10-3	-	TGTGCCATCAGCCTACAGGAGACTAACTATGGCTACACCTTC	CAISLQETNYGYTF
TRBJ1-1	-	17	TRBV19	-	TGTGCCAGTAGTATAGATCCGGTCGGACAGTACAACACTGAAGCTTTCTTT	CASSIDPVGQYNTEAFF
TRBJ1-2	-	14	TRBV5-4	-	TGTGCCAGCAGATCCAACGCGGCTAACTATGGCTACACCTTC	CASRSNAANYGYTF
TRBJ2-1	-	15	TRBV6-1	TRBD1	TGTGCCAGCAGGGGGACAGGGAGGGTTTACAATGAGCAGTTCTTC	CASRGTGRVYNEQFF
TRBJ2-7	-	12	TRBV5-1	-	TGCGCCAGCAGCTTGGATCGCTACGAGCAGTACTTC	CASSLDRYEQYF
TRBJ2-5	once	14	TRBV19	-	TGTGCCAGTAGTACCGGGACACCACAAGAGACCCAGTACTTC	CASSTGTPQETQYF
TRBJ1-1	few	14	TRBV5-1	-	TGCGCCAGCAGCTTAGGACAGATGAACACTGAAGCTTTCTTT	CASSLGQMNTEAFF
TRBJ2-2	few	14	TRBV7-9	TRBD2	TGTGCCAGCAGCTTCGGGGGGGACACCGGGGAGCTGTTTTTT	CASSFGGDTGELFF
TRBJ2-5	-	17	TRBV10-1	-	TGCGCCAGCGAAGGGTGGAGGTTAGGTTGGAAGAGGGAGACCCAGTACTTC	CASEGWRLGWKRETQYF
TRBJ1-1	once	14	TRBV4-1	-	TGCGCCAGCAGCCAGGCCAGGGGAGGCACTGAAGCTTTCTTT	CASSQARGGTEAFF
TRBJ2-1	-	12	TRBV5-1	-	TGCGCCAGCAACTTGGAGCGGACCAAGCAGTTCTTC	CASNLERTKQFF
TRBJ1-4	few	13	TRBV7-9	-	TGTGCCAGCAGCTTAGGGCAGGGTGAAAAACTGTTTTTT	CASSLGQGEKLFF
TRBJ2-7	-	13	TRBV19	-	TGTGCCAGTAGTCGGGACACTACCTACGAGCAGTACTTC	CASSRDTTYEQYF
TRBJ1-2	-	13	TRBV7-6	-	TGTGCCAGCAAATCTCGAAAGACCTATGGCTACACCTTC	CASKSRKTYGYTF
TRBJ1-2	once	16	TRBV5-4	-	TGTGCCAGCAGCTCCTCTCTGGGCGGGACGTGGGATGGCTACACCTTC	CASSSSLGGTWDGYTF
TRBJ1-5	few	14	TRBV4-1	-	TGCGCCAGCAGCCACGGGCGGGGTAATCAGCCCCAGCATTTT	CASSHGRGNQPQHF
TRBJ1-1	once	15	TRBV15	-	TGTGCCACCAGCAGAGATCCAGGGATTGTCACTGAAGCTTTCTTT	CATSRDPGIVTEAFF
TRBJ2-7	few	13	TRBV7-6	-	TGTGCCAGCAGCCAAACACCGACCTACGAGCAGTACTTC	CASSQTPTYEQYF
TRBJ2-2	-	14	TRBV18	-	TGTGCCAGCTCACCGCTGCAGGGCTCCGGGGAGCTGTTTTTT	CASSPLQGSGELFF
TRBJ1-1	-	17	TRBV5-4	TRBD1	TGTGCCAGCAGCTCGGTCCGGGACAGGGAAAGGGGTGTTCAAGCTTTCTTT	CASSSVRDRERGVQAFF
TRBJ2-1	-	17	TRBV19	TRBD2	TGTGCCAGTAGTATAGGCCCTGGGGGGGGGTTTTACAATGAGCAGTTCTTC	CASSIGPGGGFYNEQFF
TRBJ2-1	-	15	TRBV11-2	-	TGTGCCAGCAGCTTCCAGTCTCCCCCTTACAATGAGCAGTTCTTC	CASSFQSPPYNEQFF
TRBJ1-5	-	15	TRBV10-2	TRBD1	TGCGCCAGCAGTGAAGGACAGGGAAGCAATCAGCCCCAGCATTTT	CASSEGQGSNQPQHF
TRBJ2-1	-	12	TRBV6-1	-	TGTGCCAGCAGTCAATTGTACAATGAGCAGTTCTTC	CASSQLYNEQFF
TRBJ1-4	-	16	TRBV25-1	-	TGTGCCAGCAGTGAATCTAGGGGGGCGAGCGATGAAAAACTGTTTTTT	CASSESRGASDEKLFF
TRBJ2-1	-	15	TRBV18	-	TGTGCCAGCTCACCACCGGACTTAAACTACAATGAGCAGTTCTTC	CASSPPDLNYNEQFF
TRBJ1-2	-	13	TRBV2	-	TGTGCCACTTCCCCAGGGGAGGACTATGGCTACACCTTC	CATSPGEDYGYTF
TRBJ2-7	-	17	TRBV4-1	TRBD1	TGCGCCAGCAGCTTGCGAACTCAGGGACAGGGTATCAACGAGCAGTACTTC	CASSLRTQGQGINEQYF
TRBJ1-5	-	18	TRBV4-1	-	TGCGCCAGCAGCCTGACGGTACAGGGATACTATAGCAATCAGCCCCAGCATTTT	CASSLTVQGYYSNQPQHF
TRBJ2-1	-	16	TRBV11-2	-	TGTGCCAGCAGACGTTTACGGGGGAGCTCCTACAATGAGCAGTTCTTC	CASRRLRGSSYNEQFF
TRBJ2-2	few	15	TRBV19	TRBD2	TGTGCCAGTAGGAGGACTAGCGATAACACCGGGGAGCTGTTTTTT	CASRRTSDNTGELFF
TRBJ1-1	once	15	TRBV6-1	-	TGTGCCAGCATGCGATGGGAGTCCGCGGTAACTGAAGCTTTCTTT	CASMRWESAVTEAFF
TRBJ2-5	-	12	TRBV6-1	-	TGTGCCAGCAGTGTTCGGGGCGAGACCCAGTACTTC	CASSVRGETQYF
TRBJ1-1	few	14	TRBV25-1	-	TGTGCCAGCAGTGAATATCCCGAAAACACTGAAGCTTTCTTT	CASSEYPENTEAFF
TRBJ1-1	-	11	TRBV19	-	TGTGCCAGTAGTTGGTTGGATGAAGCTTTCTTT	CASSWLDEAFF
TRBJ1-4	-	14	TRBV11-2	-	TGTGCCACCAGCTTCAGGCAGAGCAATGAAAAACTGTTTTTT	CATSFRQSNEKLFF
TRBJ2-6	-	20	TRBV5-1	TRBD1	TGCGCCAGCAGCCCGGGGAGGCCGGGACAGGGAGTCTCTGGGGCCAACGTCCTGACTTTC	CASSPGRPGQGVSGANVLTF
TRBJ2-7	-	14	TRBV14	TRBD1	TGTGCCAGCAGCCTCGGACAGGGGGCCTACGAGCAGTACTTC	CASSLGQGAYEQYF
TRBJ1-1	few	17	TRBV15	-	TGTGCCACCAGCAGGGAGATGGGAGGGGGATCGGCCACTGAAGCTTTCTTT	CATSREMGGGSATEAFF
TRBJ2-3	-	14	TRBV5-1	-	TGCGCCAGTTCTCAGGCCGGGGACCCGAGAAAGCAGTATTTT	CASSQAGDPRKQYF
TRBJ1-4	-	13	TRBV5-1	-	TGCGCCAGCAGTCAATTGGGTAATGAAAAACTGTTTTTT	CASSQLGNEKLFF
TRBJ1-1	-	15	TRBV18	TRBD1	TGTGCCAGCTCACCCGGACAGGGACTGAACACTGAAGCTTTCTTT	CASSPGQGLNTEAFF
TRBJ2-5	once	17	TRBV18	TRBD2	TGTGCCAGCTCACCACAGACCCCTGGACTAGCGGAAGAGACCCAGTACTTC	CASSPQTPGLAEETQYF
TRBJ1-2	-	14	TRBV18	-	TGTGCCAGCTCACCGCCGACAGAGTCCTATGGCTACACCTTC	CASSPPTESYGYTF
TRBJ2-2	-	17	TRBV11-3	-	TGTGCCAGCAGCTCGAGGGGGGTACAGGGGAGCACCGGGGAGCTGTTTTTT	CASSSRGVQGSTGELFF